This TCR beta chain was obtained from a study of blood T cell repertoires in COVID-19. Cohort 3 recovery required two negative PCRs, clearance, or symptom resolution. Measured with immunoSEQ multiplex PCR; TCRdb has only the in-frame clones, and not every one. In the table there are approximately 300,000 clones, about 90% of which are singletons. CDR1 and CDR2 from the germline V gene are MDHEN and SYDVKM. Trimming cost V 5 bases and J 0 bases, with 14 bases left between them. The CDR3 runs 16 residues. The sequence was obtained from a woman aged 25 to 39 who had recovered from COVID-19. This rearrangement joins TRBV28 to TRBJ1-3, with D perhaps matching TRBD1 (5 bases). The source material was PBMCs or T cells enriched from blood (not recorded which). CDR3: CASSLLPGNSGNTIYF. The CDR3 DNA reads as TGTGCCAGCAGTCTATTGCCAGGGAACTCTGGAAACACCATATATTTT.